Listed here are 21 T cell receptor beta chains from one sample, sequenced in a study of blood T cell repertoires in COVID-19. Sequencing used immunoSEQ multiplex PCR; TCRdb keeps in-frame clones, though not all of them. The profile shows roughly 50,000 clones, 91% of them singletons. The sample consisted of peripheral blood. Source of these receptors: a woman in her fifties or sixties with active or convalescent COVID-19.

The sample holds one count of this clone. This chain uses TRBV10-3 with TRBJ1-4; no definite D call. Per the germline V gene, CDR1 is ENHRY and CDR2 is SYGVKD. This CDR3 has 13 residues. Trimming took off 4 bases at V and 8 bases at J, with 11 bases between the two ends. The CDR3 is CAISVGEPEKLFF. The CDR3 DNA reads TGTGCCATCAGTGTAGGAGAACCCGAAAAACTGTTTTTT.

This rearrangement joins TRBV28 to TRBJ1-4; D remains ambiguous. The CDR3 is made up of 14 amino acids. Trimming left V 2 bases short and J 1 base short, with 5 bases between. The germline V gene has CDR1 MDHEN and CDR2 SYDVKM. This chain's CDR3 is CASSLEGTNEKLFF. CDR3 sequence (DNA): TGTGCCAGCAGTTTAGAGGGAACTAATGAAAAACTGTTTTTT.

DNA for the CDR3: TGTGCCAGCAGTTTCACGACACGTAATGAAAAACTGTTTTTT. Encoded protein: CASSFTTRNEKLFF. This sequence joins TRBV27 and TRBJ1-4; D remains unclear. The CDR3 spans 14 residues. Germline V CDR1 and CDR2: MNHEY, SMNVEV (reference sequence). The V gene lost 3 bases and the J gene lost 4 bases, with 9 bases spanning the gap.

V usage is TRBV7-9 and J usage is TRBJ1-2; D gene ambiguous. CDR1 SEHNR and CDR2 FQNEAQ come from the germline V gene (reference sequence). The ends were cut back, 5 bases at V and 4 bases at J, with 14 bases in the middle. The CDR3 loop spans 14 amino acids. The CDR3 region is CASSPAPSGYGYTF. The CDR3 DNA reads TGTGCCAGCAGCCCGGCCCCATCGGGCTATGGCTACACCTTC. The variable domain in full, completed from reference TRBV7-9 and TRBJ1-2, reads DTGVSQNPRHKITKRGQNVTFRCDPISEHNRLYWYRQTLGQGPEFLTYFQNEAQLEKSRLLSDRFSAERPKGSFSTLEIQRTEQGDSAMYLCASSPAPSGYGYTFGSGTRLTVV.

This clone was recorded a few times. The rearrangement links TRBV6-5 to TRBJ1-5; TRBD1 aligns across 7 bases. The CDR3 loop spans 15 amino acids. In germline, CDR1 is MNHEY, CDR2 SVGAGI. J was trimmed by 6 bases and V by 0 bases; bases with no gene match: 5. The CDR3 loop reads CASSYSVGGGQPQHF. The CDR3 DNA follows: TGTGCCAGCAGTTACTCGGTAGGGGGCGGTCAGCCCCAGCATTTT.

The gene calls are TRBV19 and TRBJ1-1, with TRBD1 identical over 8 bases. The CDR3 length is 14 residues. V gave up 5 bases and J gave up 5 bases; unmatched junction bases: 7. The germline V gene has CDR1 LNHDA and CDR2 SQIVND (reference sequence). The chain's CDR3 is CASSLGRGQTEAFF. CDR3 sequence (DNA): TGTGCCAGTAGTCTTGGCAGGGGGCAAACTGAAGCTTTCTTT.

This clone was recorded a few times. This chain connects TRBV6-5 to TRBJ1-2, with a possible D match to TRBD1 (5 bases). There are 13 residues in the CDR3. Germline V gene data show CDR1 as MNHEY and CDR2 as SVGAGI. With 8 bases removed from V and 2 bases from J, the gap between germline ends came to 12 bases. CDR3 sequence: CASRRAGNYGYTF. CDR3 bases: TGTGCCAGCCGGAGGGCAGGGAACTATGGCTACACCTTC.

This rearrangement joins TRBV4-2 to TRBJ2-7; the D gene is possibly TRBD2 (5 bases). V was shortened by 0 bases and J by 2 bases, with 8 bases between the two germline ends. Germline CDR1 LGHNA, CDR2 YNFKEQ. This CDR3 has 14 amino acids. The CDR3 DNA is TGTGCCAGCAGCCAAGAGGGAGCCACCTACGAGCAGTACTTC. It codes for CASSQEGATYEQYF.

The chain carries TRBV28 and TRBJ1-3; D perhaps matches TRBD1 (5 bases). The V and J ends lost 6 bases and 4 bases respectively, with 10 bases between them. The CDR3 length is 13 residues. Looked up from germline, CDR1 is MDHEN and CDR2 is SYDVKM. The CDR3: CASRWGSGNTIYF. The CDR3 nucleotides are TGTGCCAGCAGGTGGGGCTCCGGAAACACCATATATTTT.

The rearrangement uses TRBV2 and TRBJ1-2; D perhaps matches TRBD1 (6 bases). Trimming removed 8 bases at V and 4 bases at J, with 17 bases between. The CDR3 extends over 14 amino acids. CDR1 is SNHLY, CDR2 FYNNEI, per germline. CDR3 DNA: TGTGCCAGCCTCCTGAGGGGGATACTCTATGGCTACACCTTC. Translation gives CASLLRGILYGYTF.

This clone has a handful of counts. The chain joins TRBV28 to TRBJ1-5, with a tentative D call TRBD1 (6 bases). Germline loops: CDR1 MDHEN, CDR2 SYDVKM. V was shortened by 6 bases and J by 4 bases, with 13 bases between the two germline ends. The CDR3 sequence is 14 residues long. The CDR3 DNA is TGTGCCAGCAGCCCCGTTAGGGGGAATCAGCCCCAGCATTTT. It translates to CASSPVRGNQPQHF.

The chain joins TRBV6-5 to TRBJ1-2, with TRBD1 matching over 7 bases. The CDR3 loop spans 14 amino acids. V dropped 7 bases and J dropped 6; count of bases not matched to a gene: 11. CDR1 and CDR2 (germline): MNHEY, SVGAGI. This CDR3 reads CASTQTGTVHGYTF. In DNA form, the CDR3 reads TGTGCCAGCACTCAAACCGGGACAGTCCATGGCTACACCTTC.

This sequence joins TRBV3-1 (or the pseudogene TRBV3-2) and TRBJ2-3, with 9 bases identical to TRBD2. This CDR3 has 16 residues. The trim removed 5 bases at V and 0 bases at J, leaving 6 bases unmatched. The V gene's germline CDR1 is LGHDT and CDR2 YNNKEL (reference sequence). For the CDR3, the DNA is TGTGCCAGCAGCTTCCGGACTAGCGCGAGCACAGATACGCAGTATTTT. Its translation is CASSFRTSASTDTQYF.

This sequence joins TRBV27 and TRBJ1-1, with TRBD1 identical over 9 bases. The germline CDR1 and CDR2 sequences are MNHEY and SMNVEV (reference sequence). This CDR3 region has 19 residues. Trimming at V came to 5 bases and at J to 1 base, leaving 17 bases not matched to a gene. Here the CDR3 DNA reads TGTGCCAGCAGTCCATATTTTGGGACAGGGTACGGGAAGAACACTGAAGCTTTCTTT. Protein product: CASSPYFGTGYGKNTEAFF.

This clone has just one count. This chain links TRBV4-1 with TRBJ1-2; a possible D gene is TRBD1 (5 bases). Trimming removed 0 bases at V and 7 bases at J, with 21 bases between. CDR3 length equals 17 residues. Germline CDR1 reads MGHRA; CDR2 reads YSYEKL. For the CDR3, the DNA is TGCGCCAGCAGCCAAGATAATGGGGCAGGTCCCAAGGGTGGCTACACCTTC. Amino acids: CASSQDNGAGPKGGYTF.

The gene calls are TRBV12-3 or TRBV12-4 and TRBJ1-3; no firm D call. Trimming took off 8 bases at V and 0 bases at J, with 5 bases between the two ends. The CDR3 sequence is 12 residues long. The CDR3 region is CASQSSGNTIYF. Written as DNA, the CDR3 is TGTGCCAGCCAGTCCTCTGGAAACACCATATATTTT.

The chain links TRBV25-1 to TRBJ1-1; D call uncertain. This CDR3 has 13 residues. Germline values: CDR1 MGHDK, CDR2 SYGVNS. V was clipped by 3 bases and J by 4 bases, with 9 bases between them. CDR3 in DNA: TGTGCCAGCAGTGAGTGGGCCGTCACTGAAGCTTTCTTT. This translates into CASSEWAVTEAFF.

The chain is built from TRBV7-9 and TRBJ2-7, with D perhaps TRBD1 (5 bases). The V end lost 5 bases, the J end lost 4 bases, and 21 bases lay between the germline ends. This CDR3 is 16 amino acids long. CDR1 is SEHNR and CDR2 is FQNEAQ in the germline V gene (reference sequence). The DNA of the CDR3 is TGTGCCAGCAGCCCCCTGGGGCAGGGTAACGGATACGAGCAGTACTTC. It encodes CASSPLGQGNGYEQYF.

In nucleotides, the CDR3 is TGCGCCAGCAGCTTGGAACCGGGACAGGGGAGGAATGAGCAGTTCTTC. It is translated as CASSLEPGQGRNEQFF. This chain joins TRBV5-1 and TRBJ2-1; 10 positions agree with TRBD1. The V gene's germline CDR1 is SGHRS and CDR2 YFSETQ. Unmatched junction bases numbered 7, after V lost 0 bases and J lost 7 bases. The CDR3 length is 16 residues.

The chain combines TRBV3-1 (or the pseudogene TRBV3-2) with TRBJ2-7, with TRBD1 as a possible D gene (6 bases). CDR3 size: 14 residues. The V and J ends lost 3 bases and 7 bases respectively, with 16 bases between them. Per the germline V gene, CDR1 is LGHDT and CDR2 is YNNKEL (reference sequence). CDR3 nucleotides: TGTGCCAGCAGCCATCCCGGACAGCCCTGGGAGCAGTACTTC. It codes for CASSHPGQPWEQYF.

In its sample, this clone was seen a few times. This chain joins TRBV4-3 and TRBJ1-1; no definite D call. Germline V gives CDR1 LGHNA, CDR2 YSLEER. The CDR3 totals 15 residues. Deletions cut 1 base from V and 1 base from J, with 10 bases between. This chain's CDR3 is CASSQAQQRNTEAFF. DNA of the CDR3: TGCGCCAGCAGCCAAGCCCAACAGAGGAACACTGAAGCTTTCTTT.